The T cell receptor (beta chain) under discussion was sequenced for a study of Graves' ophthalmopathy and Graves' hyperthyroidism. Study in general: Before any treatment, peripheral blood was taken at the initial diagnosis.

The evidence that diagnosis relied on was clinical symptoms, serum thyroxine, TRAb, thyroid ultrasound and orbital computed tomography. Trimming took 3 bases from V and 0 from J; bases not matched to a gene: 1. The CDR3 has 17 amino acids. Germline CDR1 is SGHTA and CDR2 is FQGTGA. Using RNA transcripts, the TCR beta CDR3 regions were amplified. HTBI-primed RT-PCR formed the first round, and a multiplex PCR formed the second. One entry per CDR3 protein, called by TCRdb with MiXCR from the multiplex PCR reads. The sample carries around 40,000 distinct CDR3 sequences, over 40% recorded once. A word on this clonotype: The target antigen is unknown.

General study results and limits: Thyroid clonotypes that were expanded above 0.001 frequency mostly also appeared in blood. From stable hyperthyroidism, ophthalmopathy was separated by a 13-signature model with 85% to 90% sensitivity and 75% to 82% specificity.

The clonotype was recovered from an adult man with Graves' ophthalmopathy. The J gene is TRBJ2-6, the V gene TRBV7-3; TRBD1 aligns across 11 bases. The sequenced sample consisted of peripheral blood. Written as DNA, the CDR3 is TGTGCCAGCAGCTTCGGGACAGGGGGCTCTGGGGCCAACGTCCTGACTTTC. Its translation is CASSFGTGGSGANVLTF.